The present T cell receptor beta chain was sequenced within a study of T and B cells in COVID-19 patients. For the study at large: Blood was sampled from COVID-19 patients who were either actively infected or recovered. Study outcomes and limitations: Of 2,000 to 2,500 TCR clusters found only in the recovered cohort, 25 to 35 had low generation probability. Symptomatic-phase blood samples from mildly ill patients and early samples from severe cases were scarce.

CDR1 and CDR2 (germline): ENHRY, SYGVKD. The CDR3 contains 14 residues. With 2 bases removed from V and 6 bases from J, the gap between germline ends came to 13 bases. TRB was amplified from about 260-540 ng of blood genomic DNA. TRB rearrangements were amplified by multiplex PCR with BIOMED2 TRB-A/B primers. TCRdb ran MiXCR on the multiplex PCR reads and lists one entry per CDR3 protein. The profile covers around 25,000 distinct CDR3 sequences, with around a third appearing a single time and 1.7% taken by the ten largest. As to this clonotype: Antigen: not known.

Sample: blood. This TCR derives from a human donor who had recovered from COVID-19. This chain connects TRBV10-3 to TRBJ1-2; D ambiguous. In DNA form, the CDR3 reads TGTGCCATCAGTGAGAACCAGGACGGGAATGGCTACACCTTC. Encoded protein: CAISENQDGNGYTF.